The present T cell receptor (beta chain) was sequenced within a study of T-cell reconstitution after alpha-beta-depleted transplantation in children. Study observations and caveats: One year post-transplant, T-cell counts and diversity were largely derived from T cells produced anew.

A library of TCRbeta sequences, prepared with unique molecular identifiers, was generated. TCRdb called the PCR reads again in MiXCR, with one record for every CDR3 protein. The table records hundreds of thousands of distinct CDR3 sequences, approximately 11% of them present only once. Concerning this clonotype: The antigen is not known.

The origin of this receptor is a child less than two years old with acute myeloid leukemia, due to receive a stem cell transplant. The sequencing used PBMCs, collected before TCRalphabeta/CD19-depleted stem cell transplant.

Here the CDR3 DNA reads TGTGCCAGCAGCGCTAGCGGTTGGACCGGGGAGCTGTTTTTT. Its protein is CASSASGWTGELFF. The chain has TRBV7-3 and TRBJ2-2; 7 bases fit TRBD2. CDR1 is SGHTA and CDR2 is FQGTGA in the germline V gene. The V and J ends lost 5 bases and 5 bases, in that order; junction bases with no gene match: 5. The CDR3 runs 14 residues.